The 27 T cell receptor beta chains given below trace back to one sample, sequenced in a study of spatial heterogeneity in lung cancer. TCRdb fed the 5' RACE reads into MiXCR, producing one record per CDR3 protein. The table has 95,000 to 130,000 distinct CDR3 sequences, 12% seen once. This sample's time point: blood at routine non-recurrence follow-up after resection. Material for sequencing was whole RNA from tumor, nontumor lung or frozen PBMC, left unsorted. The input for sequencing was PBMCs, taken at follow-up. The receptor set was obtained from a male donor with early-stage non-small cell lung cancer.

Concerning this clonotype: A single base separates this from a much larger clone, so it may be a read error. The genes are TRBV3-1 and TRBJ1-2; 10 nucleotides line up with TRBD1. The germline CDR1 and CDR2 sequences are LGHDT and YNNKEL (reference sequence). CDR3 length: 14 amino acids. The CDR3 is CASSQAGTGVGYSF. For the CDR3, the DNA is TGTGCCAGCAGCCAAGCCGGGACAGGGGTTGGCTACTCCTTC.

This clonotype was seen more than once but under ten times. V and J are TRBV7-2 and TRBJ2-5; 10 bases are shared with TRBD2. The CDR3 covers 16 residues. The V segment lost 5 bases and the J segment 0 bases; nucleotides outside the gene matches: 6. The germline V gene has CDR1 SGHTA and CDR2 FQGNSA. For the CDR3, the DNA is TGTGCCAGCAGCGAAACTAGCGGGGTGTACCAAGAGACCCAGTACTTC. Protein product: CASSETSGVYQETQYF.

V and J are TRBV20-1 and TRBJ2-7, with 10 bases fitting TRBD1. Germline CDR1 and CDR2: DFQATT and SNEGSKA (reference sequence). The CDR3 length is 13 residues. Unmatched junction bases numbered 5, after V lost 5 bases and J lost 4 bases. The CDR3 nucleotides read TGCAGTGCTTATGACAGGGGGCGTTACGAGCAGTACTTC. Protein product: CSAYDRGRYEQYF.

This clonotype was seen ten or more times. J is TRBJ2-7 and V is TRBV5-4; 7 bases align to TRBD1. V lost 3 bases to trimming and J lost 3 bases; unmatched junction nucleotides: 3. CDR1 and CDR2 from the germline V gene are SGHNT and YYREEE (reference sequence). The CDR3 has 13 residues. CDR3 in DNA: TGTGCCAGCAGCTCGGACAGGCTCTACGAGCAGTACTTC. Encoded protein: CASSSDRLYEQYF.

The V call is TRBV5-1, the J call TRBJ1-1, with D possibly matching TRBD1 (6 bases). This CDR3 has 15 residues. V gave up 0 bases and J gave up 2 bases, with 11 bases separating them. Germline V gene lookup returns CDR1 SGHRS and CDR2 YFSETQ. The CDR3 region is CASSLAPTGNTEAFF. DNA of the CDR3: TGCGCCAGCAGCTTGGCCCCGACAGGAAACACTGAAGCTTTCTTT.

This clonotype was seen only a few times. CDR3 sequence (DNA): TGCGCCAGCAGCGACGAGACAGGACCCTACGAGCAGTACTTC. Its protein is CASSDETGPYEQYF. The chain employs TRBV5-1 and TRBJ2-7; D possibly corresponds to TRBD1 (6 bases). Trimming stripped 4 bases from V and 2 bases from J, with 13 bases between. CDR1 is SGHRS, CDR2 YFSETQ, per germline. The CDR3 has 14 amino acids.

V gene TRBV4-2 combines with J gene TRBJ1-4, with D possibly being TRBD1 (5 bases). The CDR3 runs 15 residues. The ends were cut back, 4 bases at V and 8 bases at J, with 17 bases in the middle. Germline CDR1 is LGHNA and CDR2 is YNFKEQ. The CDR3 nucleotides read TGTGCCAGCAGCCTCATTACCGGGACGGGGGAAAAACTGTTTTTT. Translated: CASSLITGTGEKLFF.

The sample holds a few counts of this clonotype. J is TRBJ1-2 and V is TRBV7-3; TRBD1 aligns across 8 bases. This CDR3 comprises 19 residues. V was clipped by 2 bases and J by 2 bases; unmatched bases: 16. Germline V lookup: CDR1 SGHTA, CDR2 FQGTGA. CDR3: CASSLLAFLSDRANYGYTF. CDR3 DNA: TGTGCCAGCAGCTTATTAGCCTTTCTTTCGGACAGGGCGAACTATGGCTACACCTTC.

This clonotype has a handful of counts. The CDR3 is CSARRQGTTDTQYF. In nucleotides, the CDR3 is TGCAGTGCTAGAAGACAGGGGACCACAGATACGCAGTATTTT. V is TRBV20-1 and J is TRBJ2-3; TRBD1 matches 8 bases. The CDR3 extends over 14 amino acids. Germline V lookup: CDR1 DFQATT, CDR2 SNEGSKA (reference sequence). Trimming took 2 bases from V and 2 from J; bases not matched to a gene: 3.

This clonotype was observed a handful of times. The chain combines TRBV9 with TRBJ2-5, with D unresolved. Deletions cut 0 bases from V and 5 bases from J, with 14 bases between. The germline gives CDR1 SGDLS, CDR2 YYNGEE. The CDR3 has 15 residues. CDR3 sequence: CASSVDPARPETQYF. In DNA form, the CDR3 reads TGTGCCAGCAGCGTAGACCCCGCCAGACCGGAGACCCAGTACTTC. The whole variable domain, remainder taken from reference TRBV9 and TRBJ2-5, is DSGVTQTPKHLITATGQRVTLRCSPRSGDLSVYWYQQSLDQGLQFLIQYYNGEERAKGNILERFSAQQFPDLHSELNLSSLELGDSALYFCASSVDPARPETQYFGPGTRLLVL.

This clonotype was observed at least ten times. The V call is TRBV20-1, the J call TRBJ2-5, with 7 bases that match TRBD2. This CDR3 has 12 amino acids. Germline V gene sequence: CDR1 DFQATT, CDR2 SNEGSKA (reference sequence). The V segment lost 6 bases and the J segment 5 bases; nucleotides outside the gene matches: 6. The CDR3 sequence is CSATGGRETQYF. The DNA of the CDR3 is TGCAGTGCCACGGGGGGTCGTGAGACCCAGTACTTC.

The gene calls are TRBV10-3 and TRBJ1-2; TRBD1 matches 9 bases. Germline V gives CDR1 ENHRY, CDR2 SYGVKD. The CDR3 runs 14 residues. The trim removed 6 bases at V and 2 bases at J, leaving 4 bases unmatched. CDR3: CAIRGQGMNYGYTF. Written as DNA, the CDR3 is TGTGCCATCAGGGGACAGGGTATGAACTATGGCTACACCTTC.

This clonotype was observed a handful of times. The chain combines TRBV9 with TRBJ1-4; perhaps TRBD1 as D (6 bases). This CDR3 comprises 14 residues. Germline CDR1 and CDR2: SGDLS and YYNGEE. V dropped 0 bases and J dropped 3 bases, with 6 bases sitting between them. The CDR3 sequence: CASSVDRANEKLFF. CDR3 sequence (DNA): TGTGCCAGCAGCGTAGACAGGGCTAATGAAAAACTGTTTTTT.

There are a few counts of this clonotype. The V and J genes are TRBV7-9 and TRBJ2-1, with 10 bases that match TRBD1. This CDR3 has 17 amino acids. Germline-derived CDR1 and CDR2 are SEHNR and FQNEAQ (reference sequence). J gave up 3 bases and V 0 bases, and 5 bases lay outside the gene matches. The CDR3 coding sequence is TGTGCCAGCAGCTTAGCCCTAGACAGGGGGCTCTACAATGAGCAGTTCTTC. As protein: CASSLALDRGLYNEQFF.

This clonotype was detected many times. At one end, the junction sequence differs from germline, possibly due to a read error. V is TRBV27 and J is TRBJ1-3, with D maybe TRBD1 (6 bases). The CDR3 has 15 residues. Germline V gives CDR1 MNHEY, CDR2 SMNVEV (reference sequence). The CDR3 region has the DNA TGTGCCAGAAGTTTACTAAGGGGGATGGGAAACACCATATATTTT. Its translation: CARSLLRGMGNTIYF.

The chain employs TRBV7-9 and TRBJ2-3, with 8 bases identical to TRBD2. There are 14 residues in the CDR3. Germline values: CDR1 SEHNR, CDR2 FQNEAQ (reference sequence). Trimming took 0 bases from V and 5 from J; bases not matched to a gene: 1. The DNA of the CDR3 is TGTGCCAGCAGCTTAGCGCGGGAGGAAGATACGCAGTATTTT. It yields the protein CASSLAREEDTQYF.

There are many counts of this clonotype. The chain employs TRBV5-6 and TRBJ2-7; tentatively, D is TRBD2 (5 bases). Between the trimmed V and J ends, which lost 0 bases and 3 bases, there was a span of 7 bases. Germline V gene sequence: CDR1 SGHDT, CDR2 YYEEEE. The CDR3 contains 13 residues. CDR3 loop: CASSLDRGYEQYF. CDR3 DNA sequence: TGTGCCAGCAGCTTGGACCGGGGCTACGAGCAGTACTTC.

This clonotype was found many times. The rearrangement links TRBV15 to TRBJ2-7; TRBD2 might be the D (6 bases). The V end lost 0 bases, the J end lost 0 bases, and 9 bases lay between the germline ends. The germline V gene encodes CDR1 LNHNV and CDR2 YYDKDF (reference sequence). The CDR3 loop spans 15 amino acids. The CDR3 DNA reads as TGTGCCACCAGCAGAGAGCGGGGTGCCTCCTACGAGCAGTACTTC. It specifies CATSRERGASYEQYF.

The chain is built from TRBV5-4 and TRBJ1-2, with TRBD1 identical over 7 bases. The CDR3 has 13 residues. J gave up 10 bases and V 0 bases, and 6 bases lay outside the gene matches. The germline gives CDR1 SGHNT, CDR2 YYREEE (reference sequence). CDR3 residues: CASSLVGTAYYTF. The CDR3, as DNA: TGTGCCAGCAGCTTGGTCGGGACAGCATACTACACCTTC.

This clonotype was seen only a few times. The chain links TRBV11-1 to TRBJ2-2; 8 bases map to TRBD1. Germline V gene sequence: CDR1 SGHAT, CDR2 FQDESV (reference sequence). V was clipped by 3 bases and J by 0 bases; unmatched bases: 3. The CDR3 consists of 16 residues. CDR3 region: CASSFGQGPNTGELFF. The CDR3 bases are TGTGCCAGCAGCTTTGGACAGGGACCGAACACCGGGGAGCTGTTTTTT.

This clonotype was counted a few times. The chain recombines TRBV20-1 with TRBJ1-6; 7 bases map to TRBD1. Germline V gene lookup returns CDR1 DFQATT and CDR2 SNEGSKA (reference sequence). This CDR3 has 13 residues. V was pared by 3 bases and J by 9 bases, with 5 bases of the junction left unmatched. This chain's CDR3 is CSARGDSLSPLHF. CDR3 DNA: TGCAGTGCTAGGGGGGACAGCCTTTCACCCCTCCACTTT.

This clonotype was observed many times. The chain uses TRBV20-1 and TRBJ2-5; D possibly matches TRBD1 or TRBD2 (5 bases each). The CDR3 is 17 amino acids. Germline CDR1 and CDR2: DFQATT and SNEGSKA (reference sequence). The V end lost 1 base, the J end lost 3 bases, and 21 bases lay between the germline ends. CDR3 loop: CSARGGSVADVEETQYF. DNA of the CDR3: TGCAGTGCTAGAGGGGGGTCCGTGGCCGACGTTGAAGAGACCCAGTACTTC.

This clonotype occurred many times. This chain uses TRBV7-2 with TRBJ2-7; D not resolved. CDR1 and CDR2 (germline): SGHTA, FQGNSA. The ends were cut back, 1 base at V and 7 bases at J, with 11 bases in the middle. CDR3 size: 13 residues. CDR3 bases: TGTGCCAGCAGCTTAGGAAGAACGTCGGAGCAGTACTTC. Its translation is CASSLGRTSEQYF.

The CDR3 reads CASSLSTGVLTFGYTF. DNA for the CDR3: TGTGCCAGCAGCTTAAGCACAGGGGTCCTAACTTTTGGCTACACCTTC. The V gene is TRBV7-2, the J gene TRBJ1-2, with TRBD1 identical over 7 bases. The junction had 13 bases not matched to a gene; V was cut back by 2 bases and J by 7 bases. The CDR3 is 16 amino acids. The germline V gene has CDR1 SGHTA and CDR2 FQGNSA.

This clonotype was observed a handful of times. CDR3 loop: CASSKEAINYGYTF. Here the CDR3 DNA reads TGTGCCAGCAGCAAGGAAGCGATTAACTATGGCTACACCTTC. This chain joins TRBV28 and TRBJ1-2; D is unresolved. With 6 bases removed from V and 1 base from J, the gap between germline ends came to 12 bases. The CDR3 contains 14 residues. The V gene's germline CDR1 is MDHEN and CDR2 SYDVKM.

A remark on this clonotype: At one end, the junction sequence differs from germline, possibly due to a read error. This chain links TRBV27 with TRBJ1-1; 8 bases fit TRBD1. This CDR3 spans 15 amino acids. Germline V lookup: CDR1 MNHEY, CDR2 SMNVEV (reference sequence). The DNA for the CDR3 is TGCACCAGCAGTTTATGGGACAGGATGAACACTGAAGCTTTCTTT. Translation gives CTSSLWDRMNTEAFF.

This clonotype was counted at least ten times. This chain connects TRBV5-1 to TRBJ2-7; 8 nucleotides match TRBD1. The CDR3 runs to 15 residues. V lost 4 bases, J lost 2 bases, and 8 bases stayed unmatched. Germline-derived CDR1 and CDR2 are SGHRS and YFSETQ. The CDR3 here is CASSRAGGEAYEQYF. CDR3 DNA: TGCGCCAGCAGCCGGGCAGGGGGCGAAGCCTACGAGCAGTACTTC.